This T cell receptor beta chain was identified during a study of T cells after yellow fever vaccination. The overall study: Low-cell-number fractions were prepared with SMART-Seq v4 Ultra Low Input.

Findings and caveats of the study: Most primary-vaccination clones recurred post-booster (nearly 98% CD4, around 86% CD8). FACS-sorted repertoires could harbor abundant contaminating bulk-population clonotypes.

A process of 5'RACE template switching, which added a universal primer site and UMIs, was used to make TCR cDNA. TCRdb re-called the 5' RACE reads through MiXCR, storing one row per CDR3 protein. The sample has just over 300,000 distinct CDR3 sequences; approximately 3.8% are singletons. This clonotype was recorded at least ten times. Its antigen is not known. The germline gives CDR1 SGHAT, CDR2 FQNNGV. The CDR3 has 16 residues. After removal of 3 bases from V and 6 bases from J, the junction contained 8 bases not matched to a gene. The sequence derives from a man younger than 30 who received the YFV17D yellow fever vaccine. The chain uses TRBV11-2 and TRBJ1-6, with 7 bases aligning to TRBD1. The starting material was PBMCs, obtained on the day of the yellow fever booster vaccination. CDR3 residues: CASSFEAGQFNSPLHF. The CDR3, as DNA: TGTGCCAGCAGCTTCGAAGCGGGACAGTTTAATTCACCCCTCCACTTT.